This T cell receptor (beta chain) is from a study of blood T cell repertoires in COVID-19. Study details: The United States, Italy and Spain were the sources of the acute and convalescent COVID-19 samples. In each case, the material was cDNA or gDNA derived from T cells, B-cell-depleted T cells, or PBMCs.

Per the study methods: Estimation of nucleated cell counts was performed using reference gene primer amplification. Sequencing used immunoSEQ multiplex PCR; TCRdb keeps in-frame clones, though not all of them. V and J calls and clone size are given by that table; D and trimming were obtained from the DNA. The data show about 280,000 clones, about 85% seen once. This CDR3 contains 14 residues. V dropped 3 bases and J dropped 7; count of bases not matched to a gene: 3. From germline, CDR1 is KGHSH and CDR2 LQKENI. This sequence joins TRBV18 and TRBJ2-4, with TRBD1 matching 10 bases. The receptor comes from a human donor in a cohort sampled during active COVID-19. The material sequenced was peripheral blood. CDR3 nucleotide sequence: TGTGCCAGCTCACCCGGGACAGGGGCCAACATTCAGTACTTC. This codes for CASSPGTGANIQYF.